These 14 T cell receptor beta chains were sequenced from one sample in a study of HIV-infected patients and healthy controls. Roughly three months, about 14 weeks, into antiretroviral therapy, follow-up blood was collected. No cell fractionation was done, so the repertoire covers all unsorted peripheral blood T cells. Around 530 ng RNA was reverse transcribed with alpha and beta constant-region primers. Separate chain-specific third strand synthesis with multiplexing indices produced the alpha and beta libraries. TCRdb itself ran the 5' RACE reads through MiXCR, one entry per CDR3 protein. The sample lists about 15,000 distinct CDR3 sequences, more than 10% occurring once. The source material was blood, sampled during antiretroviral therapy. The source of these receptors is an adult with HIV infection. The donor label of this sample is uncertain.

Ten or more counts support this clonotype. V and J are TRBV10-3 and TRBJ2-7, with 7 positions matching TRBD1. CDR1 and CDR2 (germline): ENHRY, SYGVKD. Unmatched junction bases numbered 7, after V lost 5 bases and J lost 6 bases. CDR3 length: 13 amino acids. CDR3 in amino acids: CAISKDRALEQYF. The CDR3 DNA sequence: TGTGCCATCAGTAAAGACAGGGCCCTCGAGCAGTACTTC.

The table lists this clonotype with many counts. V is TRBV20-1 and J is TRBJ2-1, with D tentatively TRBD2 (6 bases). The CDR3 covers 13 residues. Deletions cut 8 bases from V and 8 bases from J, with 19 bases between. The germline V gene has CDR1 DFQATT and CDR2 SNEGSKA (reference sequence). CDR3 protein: CSTSEPPGDEQFF. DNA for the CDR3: TGCAGTACCTCGGAGCCTCCGGGGGATGAGCAGTTCTTC.

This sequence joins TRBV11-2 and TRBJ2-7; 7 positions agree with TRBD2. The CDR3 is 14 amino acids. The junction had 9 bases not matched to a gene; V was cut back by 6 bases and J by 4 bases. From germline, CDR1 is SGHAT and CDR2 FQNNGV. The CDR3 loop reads CASSTGTTYYEQYF. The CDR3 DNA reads TGTGCCAGCAGTACCGGGACTACATATTACGAGCAGTACTTC.

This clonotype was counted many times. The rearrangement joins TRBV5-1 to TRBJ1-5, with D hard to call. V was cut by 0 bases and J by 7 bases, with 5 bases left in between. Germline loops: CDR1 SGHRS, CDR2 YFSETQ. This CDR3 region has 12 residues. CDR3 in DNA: TGCGCCAGCAGCTTGGATGGCCAGCCCCAGCATTTT. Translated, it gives CASSLDGQPQHF.

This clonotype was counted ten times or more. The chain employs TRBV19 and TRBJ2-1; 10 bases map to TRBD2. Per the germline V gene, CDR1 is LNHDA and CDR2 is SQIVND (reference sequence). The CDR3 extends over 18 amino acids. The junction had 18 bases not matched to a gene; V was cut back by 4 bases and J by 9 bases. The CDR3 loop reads CASSKGPSGRALVVEQFF. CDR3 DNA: TGTGCCAGTAGTAAGGGACCCAGCGGGAGGGCCCTCGTAGTTGAGCAGTTCTTC.

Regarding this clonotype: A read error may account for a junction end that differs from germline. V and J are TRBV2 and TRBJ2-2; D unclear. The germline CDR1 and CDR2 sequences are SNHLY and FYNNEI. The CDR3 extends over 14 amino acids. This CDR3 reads CASREDINTGELFF. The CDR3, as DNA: TGTGCCAGCAGGGAAGACATAAACACCGGGGAGCTGTTTTTT.

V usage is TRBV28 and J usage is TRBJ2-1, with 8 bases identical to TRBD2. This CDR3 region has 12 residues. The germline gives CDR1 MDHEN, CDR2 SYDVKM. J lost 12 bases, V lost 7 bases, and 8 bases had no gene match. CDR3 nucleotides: TGTGCCAGCAACGGTAGCGGGAAAAGGCAGTTCTTC. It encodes CASNGSGKRQFF.

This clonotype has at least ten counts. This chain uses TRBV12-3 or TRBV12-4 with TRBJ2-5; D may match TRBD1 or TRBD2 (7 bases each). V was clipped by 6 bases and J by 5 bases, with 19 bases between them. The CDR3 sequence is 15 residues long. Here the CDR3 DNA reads TGTGCCAGCAGCCCCGGGACAGCCGGGGGGGAGACCCAGTACTTC. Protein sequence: CASSPGTAGGETQYF.

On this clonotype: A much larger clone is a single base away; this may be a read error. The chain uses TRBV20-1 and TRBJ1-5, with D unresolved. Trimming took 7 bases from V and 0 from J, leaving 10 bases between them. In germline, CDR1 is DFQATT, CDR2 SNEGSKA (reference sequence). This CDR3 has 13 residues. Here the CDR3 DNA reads TGCAGTGATAGTGAAAATAGCAATCAGCCCCAGCATTTT. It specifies CSDSENSNQPQHF.

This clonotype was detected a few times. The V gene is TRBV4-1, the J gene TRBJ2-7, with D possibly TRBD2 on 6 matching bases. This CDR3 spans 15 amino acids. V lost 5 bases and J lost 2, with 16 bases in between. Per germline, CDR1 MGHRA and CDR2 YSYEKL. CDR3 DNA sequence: TGCGCCAGCAGCTCTTTTGGAGGGTCGACCTACGAGCAGTACTTC. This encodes CASSSFGGSTYEQYF.

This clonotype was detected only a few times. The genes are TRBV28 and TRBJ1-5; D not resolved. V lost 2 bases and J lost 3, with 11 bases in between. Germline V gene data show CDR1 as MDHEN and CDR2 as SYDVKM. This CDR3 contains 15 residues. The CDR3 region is CASSLGGSYNQPQHF. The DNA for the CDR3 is TGTGCCAGCAGTTTAGGAGGGTCCTACAATCAGCCCCAGCATTTT. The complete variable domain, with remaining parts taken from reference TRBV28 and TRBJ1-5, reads DVKVTQSSRYLVKRTGEKVFLECVQDMDHENMFWYRQDPGLGLRLIYFSYDVKMKEKGDIPEGYSVSREKKERFSLILESASTNQTSMYLCASSLGGSYNQPQHFGDGTRLSIL.

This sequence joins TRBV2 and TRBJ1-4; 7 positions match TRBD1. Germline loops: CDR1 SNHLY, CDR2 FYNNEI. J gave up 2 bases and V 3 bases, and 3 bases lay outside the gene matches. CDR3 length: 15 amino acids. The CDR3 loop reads CASSDRGYTNEKLFF. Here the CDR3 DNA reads TGTGCCAGCAGTGACAGGGGGTATACTAATGAAAAACTGTTTTTT.

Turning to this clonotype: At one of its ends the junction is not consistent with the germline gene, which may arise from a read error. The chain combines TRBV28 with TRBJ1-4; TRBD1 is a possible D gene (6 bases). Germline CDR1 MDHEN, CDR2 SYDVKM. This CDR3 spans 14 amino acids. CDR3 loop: CASKPGGLNEKLFF. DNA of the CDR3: TGTGCCAGCAAGCCGGGGGGGCTTAATGAAAAACTTTTTTTT.

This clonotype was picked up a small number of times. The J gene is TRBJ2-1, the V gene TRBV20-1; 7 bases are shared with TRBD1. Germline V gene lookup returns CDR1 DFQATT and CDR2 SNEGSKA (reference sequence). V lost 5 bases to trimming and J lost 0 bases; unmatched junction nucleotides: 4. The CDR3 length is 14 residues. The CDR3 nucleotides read TGCAGTGCTCAGGGGGAGAGCTCCTACAATGAGCAGTTCTTC. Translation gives CSAQGESSYNEQFF.